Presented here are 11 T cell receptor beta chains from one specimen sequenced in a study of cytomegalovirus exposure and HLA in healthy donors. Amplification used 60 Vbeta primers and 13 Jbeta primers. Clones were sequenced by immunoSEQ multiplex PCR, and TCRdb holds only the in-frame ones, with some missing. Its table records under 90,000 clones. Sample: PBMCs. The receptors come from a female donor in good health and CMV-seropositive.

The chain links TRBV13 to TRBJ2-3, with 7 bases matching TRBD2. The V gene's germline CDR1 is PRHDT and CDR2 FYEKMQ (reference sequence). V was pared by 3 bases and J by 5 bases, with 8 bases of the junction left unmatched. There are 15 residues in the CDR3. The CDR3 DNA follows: TGTGCCAGCAGCTTTCTGGGGGGGGGAGAAGATACGCAGTATTTT. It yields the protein CASSFLGGGEDTQYF.

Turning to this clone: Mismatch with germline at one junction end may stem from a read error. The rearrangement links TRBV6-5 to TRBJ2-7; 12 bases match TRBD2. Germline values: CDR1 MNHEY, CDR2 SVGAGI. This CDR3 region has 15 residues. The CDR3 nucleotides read TGTGCCAGCAGTTACGCACTAGCGGGAGGCGACGAGCGGTACTTC. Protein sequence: CASSYALAGGDERYF.

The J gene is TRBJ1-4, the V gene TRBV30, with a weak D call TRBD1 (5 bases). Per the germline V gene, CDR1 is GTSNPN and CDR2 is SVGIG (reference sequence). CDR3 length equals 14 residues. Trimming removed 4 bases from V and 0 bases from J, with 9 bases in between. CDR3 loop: CAWTRTTTNEKLFF. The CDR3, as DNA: TGTGCCTGGACTCGGACAACAACTAATGAAAAACTGTTTTTT.

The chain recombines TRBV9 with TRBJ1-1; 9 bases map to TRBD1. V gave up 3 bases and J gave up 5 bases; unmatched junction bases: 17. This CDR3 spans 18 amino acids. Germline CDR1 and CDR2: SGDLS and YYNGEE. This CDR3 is CASSGAGATGGRGTEAFF. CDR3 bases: TGTGCCAGCAGCGGGGCGGGGGCGACAGGGGGAAGGGGAACTGAAGCTTTCTTT. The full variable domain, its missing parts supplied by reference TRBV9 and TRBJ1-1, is DSGVTQTPKHLITATGQRVTLRCSPRSGDLSVYWYQQSLDQGLQFLIQYYNGEERAKGNILERFSAQQFPDLHSELNLSSLELGDSALYFCASSGAGATGGRGTEAFFGQGTRLTVV.

The chain's CDR3 is CASSPTGVRNTIYF. The CDR3 nucleotides read TGTGCCAGCAGTCCGACAGGCGTTAGAAACACCATATATTTT. The chain links TRBV27 to TRBJ1-3; possible D gene TRBD1, 6 bases. V lost 5 bases and J 5 bases, leaving 13 bases between the germline ends. This CDR3 contains 14 residues. CDR1 and CDR2 (germline): MNHEY, SMNVEV (reference sequence).

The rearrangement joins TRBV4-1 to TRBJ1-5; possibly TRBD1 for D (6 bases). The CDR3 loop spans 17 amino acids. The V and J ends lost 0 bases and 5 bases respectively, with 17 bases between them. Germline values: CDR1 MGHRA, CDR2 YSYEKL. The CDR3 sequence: CASSQDPHGTRDQPQHF. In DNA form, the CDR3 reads TGCGCCAGCAGCCAAGATCCCCACGGGACAAGGGATCAGCCCCAGCATTTT.

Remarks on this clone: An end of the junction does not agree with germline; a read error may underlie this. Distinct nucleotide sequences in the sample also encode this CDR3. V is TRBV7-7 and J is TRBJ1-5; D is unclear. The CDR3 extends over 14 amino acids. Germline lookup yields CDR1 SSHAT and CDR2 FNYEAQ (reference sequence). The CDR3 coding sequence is TGTGCTAGCAGCTTAGGGCAGGTTAATCAGCCCCAGCATTTT. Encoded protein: CASSLGQVNQPQHF.

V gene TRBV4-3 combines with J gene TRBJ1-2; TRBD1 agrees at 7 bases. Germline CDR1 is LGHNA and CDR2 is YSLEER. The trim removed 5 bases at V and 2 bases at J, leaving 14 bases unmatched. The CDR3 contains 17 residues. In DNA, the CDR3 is TGCGCCAGCAGCGCCGGTAGATGGACAGGAATCAACTATGGCTACACCTTC. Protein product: CASSAGRWTGINYGYTF.

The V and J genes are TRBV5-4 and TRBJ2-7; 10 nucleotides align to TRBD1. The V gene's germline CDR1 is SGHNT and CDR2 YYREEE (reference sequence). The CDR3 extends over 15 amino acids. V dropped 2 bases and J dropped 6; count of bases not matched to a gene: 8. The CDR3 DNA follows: TGTGCCAGCAGCTTTACCGGGACAGGGGCTCCCGAGCAGTACTTC. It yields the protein CASSFTGTGAPEQYF.

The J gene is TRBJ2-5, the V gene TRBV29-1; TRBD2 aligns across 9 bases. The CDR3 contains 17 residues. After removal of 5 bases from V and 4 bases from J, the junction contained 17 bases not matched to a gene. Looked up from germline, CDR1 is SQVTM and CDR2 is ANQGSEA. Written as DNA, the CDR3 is TGCAGCGTTCACCTCGGGTCTGGCGGGAGGGCCCGAGAGACCCAGTACTTC. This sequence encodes CSVHLGSGGRARETQYF.

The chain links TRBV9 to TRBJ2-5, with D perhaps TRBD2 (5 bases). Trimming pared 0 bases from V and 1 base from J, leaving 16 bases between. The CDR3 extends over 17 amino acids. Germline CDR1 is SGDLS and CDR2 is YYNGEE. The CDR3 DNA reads TGTGCCAGCAGCGTAGACCCCCGCGGCGGGCTCCAAGAGACCCAGTACTTC. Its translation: CASSVDPRGGLQETQYF.